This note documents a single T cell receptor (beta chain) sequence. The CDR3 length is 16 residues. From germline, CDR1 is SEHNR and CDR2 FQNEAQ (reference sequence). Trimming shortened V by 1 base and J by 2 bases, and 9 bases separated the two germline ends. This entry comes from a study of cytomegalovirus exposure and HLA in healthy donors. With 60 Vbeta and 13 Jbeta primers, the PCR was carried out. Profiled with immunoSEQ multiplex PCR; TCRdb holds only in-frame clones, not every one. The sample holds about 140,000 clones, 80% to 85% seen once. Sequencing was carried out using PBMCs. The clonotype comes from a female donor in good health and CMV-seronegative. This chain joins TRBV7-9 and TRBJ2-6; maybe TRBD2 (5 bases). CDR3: CASSLVLGAGANVLTF. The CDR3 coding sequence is TGTGCCAGCAGCTTAGTTCTCGGGGCTGGGGCCAACGTCCTGACTTTC.